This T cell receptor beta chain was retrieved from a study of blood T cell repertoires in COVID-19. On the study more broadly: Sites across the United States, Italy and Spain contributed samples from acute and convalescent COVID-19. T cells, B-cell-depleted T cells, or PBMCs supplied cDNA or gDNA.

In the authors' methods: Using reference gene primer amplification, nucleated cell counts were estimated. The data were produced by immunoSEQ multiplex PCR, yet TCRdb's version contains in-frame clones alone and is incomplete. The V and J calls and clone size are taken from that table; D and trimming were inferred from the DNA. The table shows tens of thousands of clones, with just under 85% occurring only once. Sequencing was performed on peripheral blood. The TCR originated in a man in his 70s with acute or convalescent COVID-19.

DNA of the CDR3: TGTGCCAGCAGCTTAGGGGCGGGAAAAGCTTTCTTT. It encodes CASSLGAGKAFF. This chain joins TRBV7-2 and TRBJ1-1; no firm D call. Trimming pared 1 base from V and 9 bases from J, leaving 9 bases between. CDR1 and CDR2 from the germline V gene are SGHTA and FQGNSA. The CDR3 spans 12 residues.